These 13 T cell receptor beta chains originate from one sample sequenced in a study of neurological immune-mediated disorders (dated by TCRdb to between 2017 and 2020). The receptor library was made with 5' RACE. Data came from an Illumina HiSeq 2500. TCRdb reprocessed the public reads (quality trimming at Q25 with fastp, clone calling with MiXCR) and kept in-frame beta chains. Rows with a matching CDR3 protein are joined into one entry that keeps the most common DNA and genes. Across this sample there are under 40,000 distinct CDR3 sequences, with less than 9% seen only once. The ten largest account for approximately 5.7% of the sample. Sequencing was carried out using CD4+ T cells from blood. These receptors were obtained from a man aged 45-65 years in good health.

This clonotype was counted at least ten times. J is TRBJ2-7 and V is TRBV20-1, with D perhaps matching TRBD1 or TRBD2 (5 bases each). CDR3 length: 13 residues. The V gene lost 5 bases and the J gene lost 3 bases, with 14 bases spanning the gap. Germline lookup yields CDR1 DFQATT and CDR2 SNEGSKA (reference sequence). The CDR3 here is CSAYGDRNYEQYF. CDR3 nucleotides: TGCAGTGCTTATGGGGACCGAAACTACGAGCAGTACTTC.

This clonotype was detected many times. V is TRBV30 and J is TRBJ2-1, with 7 bases matching TRBD2. CDR3 length: 14 residues. J lost 6 bases, V lost 0 bases, and 5 bases had no gene match. Germline values: CDR1 GTSNPN, CDR2 SVGIG (reference sequence). This chain's CDR3 is CAWSVVTSSNEQFF. The CDR3 DNA reads as TGTGCCTGGAGTGTAGTGACTAGCAGCAATGAGCAGTTCTTC. Full variable domain (missing parts from reference TRBV30 and TRBJ2-1): SQTIHQWPATLVQPVGSPLSLECTVEGTSNPNLYWYRQAAGRGLQLLFYSVGIGQISSEVPQNLSASRPQDRQFILSSKKLLLSDSGFYLCAWSVVTSSNEQFFGPGTRLTVL.

This sequence joins TRBV3-1 and TRBJ2-1, with 8 positions matching TRBD2. The germline gives CDR1 LGHDT, CDR2 YNNKEL (reference sequence). The V segment lost 5 bases and the J segment 8 bases; nucleotides outside the gene matches: 11. This CDR3 contains 15 residues. The CDR3 protein is CASSSERGSLDEQFF. Here the CDR3 DNA reads TGTGCCAGCAGCTCAGAGCGGGGGAGTTTAGATGAGCAGTTCTTC.

In this sample, this clonotype turned up many times. The chain recombines TRBV20-1 with TRBJ2-5; D is tentatively TRBD1 or TRBD2 (7 bases each). V lost 5 bases and J 5 bases, leaving 15 bases between the germline ends. This CDR3 is 13 amino acids long. Germline values: CDR1 DFQATT, CDR2 SNEGSKA (reference sequence). The CDR3 nucleotides are TGCAGTGCTCGCAGGGGGGGACTTGAGACCCAGTACTTC. This translates into CSARRGGLETQYF.

This clonotype was seen repeatedly, ten times or more. The chain is built from TRBV5-1 and TRBJ2-7; TRBD1 matches 7 bases. Germline V gives CDR1 SGHRS, CDR2 YFSETQ. The CDR3 has 16 residues. Losses at the gene ends were 4 bases for V and 7 bases for J; bases not matched to a gene: 17. CDR3 in amino acids: CASSDPDRQGLREQYF. The CDR3 nucleotides read TGCGCCAGCAGCGACCCCGACCGACAGGGCCTAAGAGAGCAGTACTTC.

Many counts were recorded for this clonotype. V and J are TRBV4-1 and TRBJ2-1; no definite D call. This CDR3 spans 12 amino acids. The V end lost 4 bases, the J end lost 13 bases, and 14 bases lay between the germline ends. From germline, CDR1 is MGHRA and CDR2 YSYEKL. In nucleotides, the CDR3 is TGCGCCAGCAGCCGTTTCGGTTCGTCTCAGTTCTTC. Translating gives CASSRFGSSQFF.

This clonotype has ten or more counts. This chain uses TRBV4-3 with TRBJ2-7; 8 bases fit TRBD1. Germline CDR1 LGHNA, CDR2 YSLEER. CDR3 length: 16 amino acids. V gave up 4 bases and J gave up 3 bases; unmatched junction bases: 11. CDR3 in amino acids: CASSRGTGQAGYEQYF. The CDR3, as DNA: TGCGCCAGCAGCCGAGGGACAGGTCAAGCGGGCTACGAGCAGTACTTC.

This clonotype was seen many times. The chain recombines TRBV5-1 with TRBJ2-1, with 9 positions matching TRBD1. Trimming cost V 6 bases and J 9 bases; bases outside gene matches: 10. The CDR3 spans 14 residues. CDR1 is SGHRS, CDR2 YFSETQ, per germline. Here the CDR3 DNA reads TGCGCCAGCAAGGGGGACAGGGAGGGGGGTGAGCAGTTCTTC. Its translation: CASKGDREGGEQFF. The whole variable domain, remainder taken from reference TRBV5-1 and TRBJ2-1, is KAGVTQTPRYLIKTRGQQVTLSCSPISGHRSVSWYQQTPGQGLQFLFEYFSETQRNKGNFPGRFSGRQFSNSRSEMNVSTLELGDSALYLCASKGDREGGEQFFGPGTRLTVL.

This clonotype was seen ten or more times. The V and J genes are TRBV5-1 and TRBJ1-2, with 8 bases identical to TRBD1. The V gene's germline CDR1 is SGHRS and CDR2 YFSETQ. The CDR3 runs to 14 residues. Trimming took 5 bases from V and 3 from J; bases not matched to a gene: 6. CDR3: CASSRTGRHYGYTF. The CDR3 DNA is TGCGCCAGCAGTCGGACAGGGAGACACTATGGCTACACCTTC.

This clonotype was counted ten times or more. V is TRBV21-1 and J is TRBJ2-5. TRBV21-1 is a pseudogene locus. There are 15 residues in the CDR3. CDR3 in amino acids: CASSKAGGIKKGQYF. The CDR3 bases are TGTGCCAGCAGCAAAGCGGGCGGAATCAAGAAGGGCCAGTACTTC.

This clonotype was found many times. The chain combines TRBV29-1 with TRBJ2-7; D assignment may be TRBD1 or TRBD2 (5 bases each). CDR1 is SQVTM and CDR2 is ANQGSEA in the germline V gene. Trimming took 7 bases from V and 0 from J, leaving 10 bases between them. The length of the CDR3 is 12 residues. The CDR3 bases are TGCAGCGGGGGACGGAGCTCCTACGAGCAGTACTTC. Residues: CSGGRSSYEQYF.

This clonotype was picked up many times. The chain employs TRBV5-1 and TRBJ2-1; 10 bases match TRBD2. CDR3 length: 15 amino acids. CDR1 is SGHRS, CDR2 YFSETQ, per germline. Losses at the gene ends were 3 bases for V and 4 bases for J; bases not matched to a gene: 4. In DNA form, the CDR3 reads TGCGCCAGCAGCTCGGTAGCGGGAGGATACAATGAGCAGTTCTTC. This translates into CASSSVAGGYNEQFF.

There are a few counts of this clonotype. This sequence joins TRBV30 and TRBJ2-2; TRBD1 aligns across 8 bases. In germline, CDR1 is GTSNPN, CDR2 SVGIG (reference sequence). The CDR3 loop spans 13 amino acids. V shed 2 bases, J shed 6 bases, and the junction held 2 bases outside the gene matches. CDR3 in amino acids: CAWSRQGPGELFF. The CDR3 bases are TGTGCCTGGAGTAGACAGGGGCCCGGGGAGCTGTTTTTT.